These 32 T cell receptor beta chains share one sample of origin, sequenced in a study of shared clonotypes between healthy human individuals. The protocol was immunoSEQ multiplex PCR, while the TCRdb copy is restricted to in-frame clones and leaves out a portion. This sample has some 1,400,000 clones, with roughly 96% found just once. What was sequenced was naive CD4+ T cells sorted from blood. Subset described: CD45RA+ positively selected. The receptors were sampled from a man aged 25-45 years in good health.

The chain carries TRBV28 and TRBJ1-4; no firm D call. This CDR3 region has 14 residues. The germline V gene encodes CDR1 MDHEN and CDR2 SYDVKM. V was shortened by 6 bases and J by 8 bases, with 16 bases between the two germline ends. The CDR3 sequence: CASRRTLLTEKLFF. Written as DNA, the CDR3 is TGTGCCAGCAGGAGGACGCTTTTAACGGAAAAACTGTTTTTT.

This clone came up once. The chain is built from TRBV5-1 and TRBJ1-2; D unresolved. The germline V and J ends were trimmed by 4 bases and 8 bases, with 21 bases remaining between them. The CDR3 runs 15 residues. The germline V gene encodes CDR1 SGHRS and CDR2 YFSETQ. CDR3 bases: TGCGCCAGCAGCCCCACATTGGAGAGGGCTGGCGGCTACACCTTC. Amino acid sequence: CASSPTLERAGGYTF.

J is TRBJ2-7 and V is TRBV18; 8 bases agree with TRBD1. Germline loops: CDR1 KGHSH, CDR2 LQKENI. The CDR3 spans 15 residues. The V and J ends lost 0 bases and 3 bases, in that order; junction bases with no gene match: 4. This CDR3 reads CASSPPSGQGYEQYF. Here the CDR3 DNA reads TGTGCCAGCTCACCACCGTCCGGACAGGGCTACGAGCAGTACTTC.

This chain uses TRBV10-3 with TRBJ2-7, with D hard to call. CDR3 length equals 14 residues. V was cut by 10 bases and J by 1 base, with 17 bases left in between. The germline V gene has CDR1 ENHRY and CDR2 SYGVKD. The CDR3 DNA is TGTGCCACCGTGGAAGGAGCGTTTTCCTACGAGCAGTACTTC. Translated: CATVEGAFSYEQYF.

The CDR3 DNA reads as TGTGCCAGCAGCGTAGATCAGGGGGTAGGGGCGGCCTACAATGAGCAGTTCTTC. The encoded protein is CASSVDQGVGAAYNEQFF. J is TRBJ2-1 and V is TRBV9, with 7 bases identical to TRBD1. Germline CDR1 reads SGDLS; CDR2 reads YYNGEE. The CDR3 is made up of 18 amino acids. J was trimmed by 2 bases and V by 0 bases; bases with no gene match: 11.

V and J are TRBV18 and TRBJ2-3; no reliable D call. Germline lookup yields CDR1 KGHSH and CDR2 LQKENI. V lost 6 bases and J lost 4, with 11 bases in between. The CDR3 runs 13 residues. The CDR3 sequence: CASSLGFPDTQYF. The CDR3 DNA is TGTGCCAGCTCGCTCGGGTTCCCAGATACGCAGTATTTT.

The chain combines TRBV21-1 with TRBJ1-5. TRBV21-1 is a listed pseudogene. The CDR3 has 19 residues. The CDR3 nucleotides read TGTGCCAGCACCAATGGGGGAGGGTTATGTCCGGGAAGCGATCAGCCCCAGCATTTT. Amino acid sequence: CASTNGGGLCPGSDQPQHF.

In this sample, this clone turned up once. The gene calls are TRBV7-3 and TRBJ2-2, with a tentative D call TRBD2 (5 bases). The CDR3 sequence is 14 residues long. V dropped 3 bases and J dropped 8 bases, with 13 bases sitting between them. In germline, CDR1 is SGHTA, CDR2 FQGTGA. Here the CDR3 DNA reads TGTGCCAGCAGCTTCGGCCCCGGGGAGGGGGAGCTGTTTTTT. Its translation: CASSFGPGEGELFF. Drawing the rest from reference TRBV7-3 and TRBJ2-2, the complete variable domain is GAGVSQTPSNKVTEKGKYVELRCDPISGHTALYWYRQSLGQGPEFLIYFQGTGAADDSGLPNDRFFAVRPEGSVSTLKIQRTERGDSAVYLCASSFGPGEGELFFGEGSRLTVL.

The J gene is TRBJ2-7, the V gene TRBV28, with 8 positions matching TRBD2. The CDR3 covers 14 residues. In germline, CDR1 is MDHEN, CDR2 SYDVKM. J gave up 5 bases and V 6 bases, and 9 bases lay outside the gene matches. The DNA for the CDR3 is TGTGCCAGCAGGTCCGGGGGGGAATTGAACGAGCAGTACTTC. As protein: CASRSGGELNEQYF.

The genes are TRBV20-1 and TRBJ1-1; no clear D. This CDR3 comprises 11 residues. From germline, CDR1 is DFQATT and CDR2 SNEGSKA (reference sequence). Trimming cost V 5 bases and J 3 bases, with 7 bases left between them. The CDR3 DNA sequence: TGCAGTGCTCCTAACTACACTGAAGCTTTCTTT. Residues: CSAPNYTEAFF.

The chain employs TRBV28 and TRBJ1-5; TRBD1 agrees at 7 bases. With V trimmed by 3 bases and J by 1 base, 6 bases remained unmatched. The CDR3 length is 16 residues. CDR1 is MDHEN and CDR2 is SYDVKM in the germline V gene. CDR3 nucleotide sequence: TGTGCCAGCAGTTTCGTAGGGGGCGCGAGCAATCAGCCCCAGCATTTT. Protein sequence: CASSFVGGASNQPQHF. The complete variable domain, with remaining parts taken from reference TRBV28 and TRBJ1-5, reads DVKVTQSSRYLVKRTGEKVFLECVQDMDHENMFWYRQDPGLGLRLIYFSYDVKMKEKGDIPEGYSVSREKKERFSLILESASTNQTSMYLCASSFVGGASNQPQHFGDGTRLSIL.

CDR3 amino acids: CASRTGTGFAGELFF. DNA for the CDR3: TGTGCCAGCCGAACCGGGACAGGGTTCGCCGGGGAGCTGTTTTTT. This sequence joins TRBV25-1 and TRBJ2-2, with 9 bases matching TRBD1. CDR1 and CDR2 from the germline V gene are MGHDK and SYGVNS. V shed 8 bases and J 6 bases; nucleotides not matched to a gene: 10. The CDR3 sequence is 15 residues long.

This chain joins TRBV19 and TRBJ2-7; D gene unclear. The CDR3 spans 14 residues. Trimming cost V 6 bases and J 0 bases, with 12 bases left between them. From germline, CDR1 is LNHDA and CDR2 SQIVND (reference sequence). CDR3 coding DNA: TGTGCCAGTAGGGTTGCACACCACTCCTACGAGCAGTACTTC. It codes for CASRVAHHSYEQYF.

The V and J genes are TRBV4-3 and TRBJ2-6, with D perhaps matching TRBD1 (5 bases). Looked up from germline, CDR1 is LGHNA and CDR2 is YSLEER. This CDR3 has 16 residues. Trimming took off 4 bases at V and 3 bases at J, with 13 bases between the two ends. For the CDR3, the DNA is TGCGCCAGCAGCCGGAAAACAGGAATTGGGGCCAACGTCCTGACTTTC. It yields the protein CASSRKTGIGANVLTF.

The chain joins TRBV10-3 to TRBJ2-7, with D perhaps matching TRBD1 (6 bases). Germline CDR1 ENHRY, CDR2 SYGVKD. This CDR3 is 14 amino acids long. Trimming removed 3 bases at V and 5 bases at J, with 14 bases between. The CDR3 nucleotides read TGTGCCATCAGTGAAGCCAGGGGTATCAACGAGCAGTACTTC. This codes for CAISEARGINEQYF.

The V gene is TRBV5-4, the J gene TRBJ2-2, with 7 bases lining up with TRBD1. CDR1 SGHNT and CDR2 YYREEE come from the germline V gene (reference sequence). Losses at the gene ends were 2 bases for V and 4 bases for J; bases not matched to a gene: 11. This CDR3 is 17 amino acids long. The CDR3 region is CASSFDPGRGSTGELFF. CDR3 nucleotides: TGTGCCAGCAGCTTTGATCCGGGCAGGGGGAGCACCGGGGAGCTGTTTTTT.

The chain recombines TRBV13 with TRBJ2-7; perhaps D is TRBD1 or TRBD2 (5 bases each). Trimming took off 3 bases at V and 2 bases at J, with 8 bases between the two ends. The CDR3 sequence is 13 residues long. From germline, CDR1 is PRHDT and CDR2 FYEKMQ (reference sequence). CDR3 sequence (DNA): TGTGCCAGCAGCTTCCCGGGACCCTACGAGCAGTACTTC. It translates to CASSFPGPYEQYF.

This chain connects TRBV25-1 to TRBJ2-1; TRBD2 might be the D (6 bases). CDR1 and CDR2 from the germline V gene are MGHDK and SYGVNS. V was trimmed by 3 bases and J by 4 bases, leaving 19 bases between them. The CDR3 is made up of 17 amino acids. The CDR3 nucleotides are TGTGCCAGCAGTGATCGACTAGACCGAGTCTGGTACAATGAGCAGTTCTTC. This sequence encodes CASSDRLDRVWYNEQFF. Full variable domain (rest looked up from reference TRBV25-1 and TRBJ2-1): EADIYQTPRYLVIGTGKKITLECSQTMGHDKMYWYQQDPGMELHLIHYSYGVNSTEKGDLSSESTVSRIRTEHFPLTLESARPSHTSQYLCASSDRLDRVWYNEQFFGPGTRLTVL.

This sequence joins TRBV7-4 and TRBJ1-4, with TRBD1 identical over 7 bases. The germline gives CDR1 SGHVT, CDR2 SQSDAQ. This CDR3 has 14 residues. V was pared by 5 bases and J by 8 bases, with 8 bases of the junction left unmatched. CDR3 DNA: TGTGCCAGCAGCCTCGGGCAGGGGGACGAAAAACTGTTTTTT. Its protein product is CASSLGQGDEKLFF.

A few counts support this clone. The sample contains more than one DNA sequence encoding this CDR3. The chain uses TRBV5-1 and TRBJ2-3, with unresolved D. CDR3 length: 13 residues. Between the trimmed V and J ends, which lost 0 bases and 1 base, there was a span of 3 bases. The germline gives CDR1 SGHRS, CDR2 YFSETQ. CDR3: CASSLGRTDTQYF. The CDR3 DNA reads as TGCGCCAGCAGCTTGGGGCGCACAGATACGCAGTATTTT. Combining the CDR3 with reference TRBV5-1 and TRBJ2-3 gives the whole variable domain KAGVTQTPRYLIKTRGQQVTLSCSPISGHRSVSWYQQTPGQGLQFLFEYFSETQRNKGNFPGRFSGRQFSNSRSEMNVSTLELGDSALYLCASSLGRTDTQYFGPGTRLTVL.

V and J are TRBV6-5 and TRBJ1-4; maybe TRBD1 (5 bases). CDR1 is MNHEY, CDR2 SVGAGI, per germline. V was trimmed by 4 bases and J by 5 bases, leaving 11 bases between them. The CDR3 sequence is 14 residues long. The CDR3 loop reads CASSSQGTNEKLFF. DNA of the CDR3: TGTGCCAGCAGTTCCCAGGGCACAAATGAAAAACTGTTTTTT.

The chain has TRBV10-3 and TRBJ1-4; TRBD1 agrees at 7 bases. The ends lost 10 bases at V and 4 bases at J; junction bases unmatched: 6. Germline V lookup: CDR1 ENHRY, CDR2 SYGVKD. The CDR3 is 13 residues long. The CDR3, as DNA: TGTGCCACCACCGGGACAGTTAATGAAAAACTGTTTTTT. Amino acids: CATTGTVNEKLFF.

The genes are TRBV5-4 and TRBJ1-3; TRBD1 matches 8 bases. With 4 bases clipped from V and 2 bases from J, the junction kept 2 bases outside the gene matches. CDR3 length equals 14 residues. Germline CDR1 and CDR2: SGHNT and YYREEE (reference sequence). In nucleotides, the CDR3 is TGTGCCAGCAGCCCCAGGGGGCCTGGAAACACCATATATTTT. This sequence encodes CASSPRGPGNTIYF.

The chain recombines TRBV28 with TRBJ2-1, with D perhaps TRBD1 (7 bases). Trimming pared 2 bases from V and 8 bases from J, leaving 22 bases between. CDR1 is MDHEN and CDR2 is SYDVKM in the germline V gene. This CDR3 has 17 residues. The CDR3 loop reads CASSLSIGGTAKDEQFF. The DNA of the CDR3 is TGTGCCAGCAGTTTAAGTATTGGGGGGACAGCGAAGGATGAGCAGTTCTTC.

The V call is TRBV5-1, the J call TRBJ2-3, with TRBD2 identical over 9 bases. The CDR3 has 16 amino acids. The V gene's germline CDR1 is SGHRS and CDR2 YFSETQ. V dropped 0 bases and J dropped 2; count of bases not matched to a gene: 4. The CDR3 loop is CASSLGPSGTTDTQYF. The CDR3, as DNA: TGCGCCAGCAGCTTGGGCCCTAGCGGGACCACAGATACGCAGTATTTT.

The rearrangement uses TRBV6-5 and TRBJ2-5; 7 bases are shared with TRBD2. The CDR3 has 15 residues. Germline CDR1 is MNHEY and CDR2 is SVGAGI. V trimming: 2 bases; J trimming: 5 bases; junction bases outside the gene matches: 8. CDR3 sequence (DNA): TGTGCCAGCAGTTACCAGCGGGGTGGGGGTGAGACCCAGTACTTC. This translates into CASSYQRGGGETQYF.

The chain links TRBV28 to TRBJ1-3; D might be TRBD1 (5 bases). Looked up from germline, CDR1 is MDHEN and CDR2 is SYDVKM. V lost 9 bases and J 0 bases, leaving 15 bases between the germline ends. The CDR3 spans 15 residues. CDR3 sequence (DNA): TGTGCCAGTTCTTCCGGGGGGAGCTCTGGAAACACCATATATTTT. Protein: CASSSGGSSGNTIYF.

The chain employs TRBV15 and TRBJ2-7; TRBD1 aligns across 9 bases. Germline-derived CDR1 and CDR2 are LNHNV and YYDKDF (reference sequence). This CDR3 is 15 amino acids long. With V trimmed by 2 bases and J by 7 bases, 9 bases remained unmatched. DNA of the CDR3: TGTGCCACCAGCAGATCCGGACAGGGGTATCGAGAGCAGTACTTC. Translation: CATSRSGQGYREQYF.

The chain recombines TRBV21-1 with TRBJ2-1. TRBV21-1 is a recognized pseudogene. The CDR3 has 16 residues. CDR3 loop: CASSHRWSDSYNEQFF. The DNA for the CDR3 is TGTGCCAGCAGCCACCGTTGGTCCGATTCCTACAATGAGCAGTTCTTC.

The genes are TRBV19 and TRBJ2-2; 12 nucleotides agree with TRBD2. Losses at the gene ends were 7 bases for V and 4 bases for J; bases not matched to a gene: 13. CDR1 is LNHDA and CDR2 is SQIVND in the germline V gene (reference sequence). The CDR3 spans 18 residues. CDR3 loop: CASTPRTSGTRGTGELFF. The CDR3 nucleotides are TGTGCCAGTACCCCCCGGACTAGCGGGACTCGGGGCACCGGGGAGCTGTTTTTT.

This clone has just one count. The chain employs TRBV28 and TRBJ1-2; a weak D match, TRBD1 (5 bases). The V and J ends lost 10 bases and 3 bases respectively, with 12 bases between them. CDR1 is MDHEN and CDR2 is SYDVKM in the germline V gene. The CDR3 sequence is 12 residues long. In DNA, the CDR3 is TGTGCCACCGTCTCGGGGGACTATGGCTACACCTTC. It codes for CATVSGDYGYTF.

V gene TRBV14 combines with J gene TRBJ2-7; a possible D gene is TRBD1 (5 bases). V shed 11 bases and J shed 4 bases, with 15 bases lying between them. Germline V gene sequence: CDR1 SGHDN, CDR2 FVKESK. The CDR3 is made up of 12 amino acids. The DNA for the CDR3 is TGTGCCGTTAAGGCAGGGTCGTACGAGCAGTACTTC. It encodes CAVKAGSYEQYF. Drawing the rest from reference TRBV14 and TRBJ2-7, the complete variable domain is EAGVTQFPSHSVIEKGQTVTLRCDPISGHDNLYWYRRVMGKEIKFLLHFVKESKQDESGMPNNRFLAERTGGTYSTLKVQPAELEDSGVYFCAVKAGSYEQYFGPGTRLTVT.